This T cell receptor beta chain is drawn from a study of shared clonotypes between healthy human individuals. J lost 4 bases, V lost 3 bases, and 4 bases had no gene match. The CDR3 has 14 amino acids. Germline V CDR1 and CDR2: MNHNS, SASEGT. The method was immunoSEQ multiplex PCR; TCRdb's version includes in-frame clones alone and lacks a portion of them. Of under 850,000 clones in the sample, nearly 95% are singletons; the top ten hold 24%. CD45RO-negative cells were positively selected for CCR7, leaving out terminally differentiated effector memory CD45RA+ cells. The TCR originated in a man under 40 in good health. The sequenced sample was naive CD8+ T cells sorted from blood. The chain couples TRBV6-1 to TRBJ1-1; 8 bases agree with TRBD1. In DNA form, the CDR3 reads TGTGCCAGCAGTGATGGCAGGGGGCTCACTGAAGCTTTCTTT. It yields the protein CASSDGRGLTEAFF.